This T cell receptor (beta chain) was retrieved from a study of cytomegalovirus exposure and HLA in healthy donors. The CDR3 spans 15 residues. Germline CDR1 KGHSH, CDR2 LQKENI. J gave up 5 bases and V 5 bases, and 10 bases lay outside the gene matches. The method was immunoSEQ multiplex PCR; TCRdb's version includes in-frame clones alone and lacks a portion of them. Of about 200,000 clones in the sample, around 88% were seen once. As to this clone: Its matching antigen is unknown.

The study, taken as a whole, reports: The tendency of first-cohort TCR clusters to co-occur in the roughly 130 validation repertoires emerged from a later analysis.

The sample comprised PBMCs. The J gene is TRBJ2-5, the V gene TRBV18; 8 bases are shared with TRBD2. The sequence was obtained from a woman younger than 30 in good health and CMV-seronegative. The DNA of the CDR3 is TGTGCCAGCTCAATCTCCGGGAGGGCCGGGGAGACCCAGTACTTC. Its protein product is CASSISGRAGETQYF.